This TCR beta chain was recovered during a study of T cells after yellow fever vaccination. This clonotype was seen a handful of times. MiXCR, applied by TCRdb to the 5' RACE reads, yields one record per CDR3 protein. Among about 260,000 distinct CDR3 sequences listed, over 10% were seen once. The source is a man in his thirties or forties who received the YFV17D yellow fever vaccine. The source material was CD4+ T cells sorted from PBMCs, sampled 45 days after the yellow fever booster vaccination.

CDR3 region: CASSQSSASSREQYF. In nucleotides, the CDR3 is TGCGCCAGCAGCCAATCTTCCGCCTCGTCGAGAGAGCAGTACTTC. This chain connects TRBV4-3 to TRBJ2-7; no reliable D call. The CDR3 covers 15 residues. CDR1 and CDR2 from the germline V gene are LGHNA and YSLEER. V was clipped by 2 bases and J by 7 bases, with 18 bases between them.